This T cell receptor (beta chain) appears in the sequencing data of a study of response to subunit inactivated influenza vaccine. Findings of the study overall: Authors suggested that a seasonal influenza vaccination recruits few new T cells each time.

This clonotype was counted a few times. Its antigen is unknown. Looked up from germline, CDR1 is MDHEN and CDR2 is SYDVKM. The V end was cut by 6 bases, the J end by 7 bases, with 18 bases between. The CDR3 is made up of 15 amino acids. TCRdb reprocessed the RT-PCR reads with MiXCR, giving one entry per CDR3 protein. The sample yields fewer than 600,000 distinct CDR3 sequences, 6.5% to 8% seen once. Sequenced here: PBMCs from blood, sampled less than 30 months after vaccination. This clonotype originated in a man between 50 and 75 years old who received an inactivated influenza vaccine. The V gene is TRBV28, the J gene TRBJ2-2; weak D call: TRBD2 (6 bases). The CDR3 protein is CASSPGTPRGGELFF. The DNA of the CDR3 is TGTGCCAGCAGCCCCGGGACTCCTCGAGGCGGGGAGCTGTTTTTT.